Reported below is one T cell receptor (beta chain). The data originate from a study of blood T cell repertoires in COVID-19. Study-wide background: Samples representing acute and convalescent COVID-19 were sourced from the United States, Italy and Spain. T cells, B-cell-depleted T cells, or PBMCs provided the cDNA or gDNA that served as material.

Followed over time, Seattle patients had been enrolled while infection was active. Original data processing: Estimation of nucleated cell counts was performed using reference gene primer amplification. Only in-frame clones appear in the TCRdb table, and some are missing; sequencing was by immunoSEQ multiplex PCR. V and J calls and clone size follow that table, whereas D and trimming were derived from the DNA. The profile covers 60,000 to 80,000 clones, with around 80% appearing a single time and roughly 13% taken by the ten largest. Germline CDR1 ENHRY, CDR2 SYGVKD. The ends were cut back, 0 bases at V and 2 bases at J, with 5 bases in the middle. The CDR3 loop spans 13 amino acids.

The receptor was derived from a man aged 50 to 59 with COVID-19, enrolled during active disease. This chain links TRBV10-3 with TRBJ2-7; D uncertain. Source material: peripheral blood. CDR3 sequence reads: CAISESAPYEQYF. The CDR3 DNA follows: TGTGCCATCAGTGAGTCGGCTCCCTACGAGCAGTACTTC.